This T cell receptor beta chain emerged from a study of post-analysis software for immune sequencing data. Study summary: There were relapsing-remitting, secondary progressive and progressive-relapsing multiple sclerosis among the disease courses included.

This CDR3 comprises 13 residues. Unmatched junction bases numbered 5, after V lost 6 bases and J lost 8 bases. Study observations and caveats: F measure clustering grouped samples strongly by preparation batch. Significantly decreased normalized Chao1 diversity was recorded for multiple sclerosis patients relative to controls. A handful of TRBV segments occurring more often in patients than controls included TRBV5-6, TRBV5-1 and TRBV20-1.

To note about this clonotype: Its target is unknown.

The TCR beta cDNA libraries contained unique molecular identifiers. The authors obtained roughly 0.5 million cDNA molecules from about 0.94 to 9.7 million T cells. TCRdb recomputed calls from the PCR reads with MiXCR, one row per CDR3 protein. Of 740,000 or so distinct CDR3 sequences listed, roughly 50% are singletons. The TCR was taken from a girl under 18 with multiple sclerosis. This chain uses TRBV12-3 or TRBV12-4 with TRBJ1-4; 8 nucleotides agree with TRBD1. The specimen sequenced was blood. CDR3: CASSQGAGEKLFF. The CDR3 nucleotides are TGTGCCAGCAGCCAGGGGGCAGGAGAAAAACTGTTTTTT.